This T cell receptor (beta chain) comes out of a study of regulatory T cells in long-lasting Graves disease. Study-wide results and limits: Thyroid tissue went unexamined; only peripheral blood was analyzed.

With iRepertoire HTBI primers and Arm-PCR of CDR3 regions, TCR beta libraries were built. TCRdb redid the calling of the multiplex PCR reads with MiXCR, one entry per CDR3 protein. The profile shows hundreds of thousands of distinct CDR3 sequences, about 16% of them singletons. This clonotype was detected many times. Its antigen remains unknown. V was clipped by 6 bases and J by 6 bases; unmatched bases: 12. The CDR3 loop spans 16 amino acids. CDR1 and CDR2 from the germline V gene are SNHLY and FYNNEI. Time point specified: newly diagnosed GD, antithyroid drugs for less than 3 months. Following extraction of RNA from PBMCs, that RNA was used to make the TCR library. This same sample was also part of a study on T cells in Graves' hyperthyroidism and ophthalmopathy. That paper states: Classification by a 13 V-J model distinguished ophthalmopathy from stable hyperthyroidism.

The sequence was collected from a woman between 25 and 40 years old with Graves disease. The rearrangement uses TRBV2 and TRBJ1-5; 9 nucleotides line up with TRBD1. The specimen was peripheral blood mononuclear cells (PBMCs), collected at new diagnosis, from a patient treated with antithyroid drugs. The CDR3 is CASRAYGTGKSQPQHF. Written as DNA, the CDR3 is TGTGCCAGCAGAGCCTACGGGACAGGGAAAAGTCAGCCCCAGCATTTT.